This TCR beta chain derives from a study of shared clonotypes between healthy human individuals. Points from the study as a whole: In general, naive subsets displayed greater estimated richness than memory subsets did.

There are 14 residues in the CDR3. The germline CDR1 and CDR2 sequences are SGHDT and YYEEEE. With regard to this clone: Its antigen is unknown. Mismatch with germline at one junction end may stem from a read error.

In the original processing: In the immunoSEQ data, sequences were junction-only and lacked quality scores, so filtering differed. Profiling relied on immunoSEQ multiplex PCR, and the TCRdb table lists in-frame clones only, not all of them. V, J and clone size reflect that table, while D and trimming were determined from the DNA. This table holds a few million clones, 85% to 95% found once. The material sequenced was naive CD4+ T cells from PBMCs. Subset indicated: CD45RA+ positively selected. This chain uses TRBV5-6 with TRBJ2-3; D call uncertain. The sequence was collected from a man aged 18-30 years in good health. Some clones in this sample may be carry-over from other donors' samples. CDR3 sequence (DNA): TGTGCCAGCAGATTGGGCCTTCGCACAGATACGCAGTATTTT. It codes for CASRLGLRTDTQYF.